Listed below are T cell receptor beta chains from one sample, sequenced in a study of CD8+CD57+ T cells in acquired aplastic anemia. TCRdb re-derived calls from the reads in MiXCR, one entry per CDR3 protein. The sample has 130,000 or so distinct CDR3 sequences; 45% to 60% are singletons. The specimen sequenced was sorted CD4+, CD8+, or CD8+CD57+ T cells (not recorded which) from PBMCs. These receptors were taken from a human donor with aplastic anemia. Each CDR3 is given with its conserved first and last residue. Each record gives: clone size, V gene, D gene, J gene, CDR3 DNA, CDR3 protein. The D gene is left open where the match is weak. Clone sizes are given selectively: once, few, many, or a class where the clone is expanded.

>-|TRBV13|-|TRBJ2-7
TGTGCCAGCAGCTTGGGCGGGACAGTCTCCTACGAGCAGTACTTC
CASSLGGTVSYEQYF
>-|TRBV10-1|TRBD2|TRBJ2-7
TGCGCCAGCAGTACCGGGACTACCAAGTACGAGCAGTACTTC
CASSTGTTKYEQYF
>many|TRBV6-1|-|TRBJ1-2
TGTGCCAGCAGTGAAGCGCGCGGGGGAAACTATGGCTACACCTTC
CASSEARGGNYGYTF
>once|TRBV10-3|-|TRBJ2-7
TGTGCCATCAGTGAGAGGTCAGGGGCCTACGAGCAGTACTTC
CAISERSGAYEQYF
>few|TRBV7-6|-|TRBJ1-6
TGTGCCAGCAGCTTAGCGGGAGATTCGAATAATTCACCCCTCCACTTT
CASSLAGDSNNSPLHF
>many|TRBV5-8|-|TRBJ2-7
TGTGCCAGCAGCTCGGGAACCGGGACCCTTTACGAGCAGTACTTC
CASSSGTGTLYEQYF
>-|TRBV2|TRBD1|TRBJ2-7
TGTGCCACCCGACCGGACAGGCAATACGAGCAGTACTTC
CATRPDRQYEQYF
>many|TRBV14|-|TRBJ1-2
TGTGCCAGCAGCCAAGTGGAAGGGGCCGACTTTTTCTATGGCTACACCTTC
CASSQVEGADFFYGYTF
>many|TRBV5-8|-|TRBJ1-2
TGTGCCAGCAGTTACGACATGAACTATGGCTACACCTTC
CASSYDMNYGYTF
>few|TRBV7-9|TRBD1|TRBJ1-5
TGTGCCAGCACCCCGACAGGGGGTCAGCCCCAGCATTTT
CASTPTGGQPQHF
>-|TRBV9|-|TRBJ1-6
TGTGCCAGCAGCCCCGACAGGAGTAATTCACCCCTCCACTTT
CASSPDRSNSPLHF
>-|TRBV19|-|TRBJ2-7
TGTGCCAGTAGTATAGGGACAAGGGGTGACGAGCAGTACTTC
CASSIGTRGDEQYF
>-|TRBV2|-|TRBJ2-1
TGTGCCAGCCTCGGACTGCCGAGCTCCTACAATGAGCAGTTCTTC
CASLGLPSSYNEQFF
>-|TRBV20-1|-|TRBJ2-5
TGCAGTGCTAGTGGAGACTTCTTCGGAGAGACCCAGTACTTC
CSASGDFFGETQYF
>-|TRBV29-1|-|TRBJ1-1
TGCAGCGTTGAATCGAACACTGAAGCTTTCTTT
CSVESNTEAFF
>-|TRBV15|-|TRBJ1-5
TGTGCCACCAGCAGGACACAGGCCAGCAATCAGCCCCAGCATTTT
CATSRTQASNQPQHF
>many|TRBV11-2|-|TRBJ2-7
TGTGCCAGCAGCTGGTCGCGGGACGAGCAGTACTTC
CASSWSRDEQYF
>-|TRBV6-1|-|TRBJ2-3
TGTGCCAGCAGTGAGAATGAGGCAATTCTGGGGGATACGCAGTATTTT
CASSENEAILGDTQYF
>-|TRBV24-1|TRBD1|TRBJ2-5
TGTGCCACCAGTGATTCAAGGACAGGGGTAGAGACCCAGTACTTC
CATSDSRTGVETQYF
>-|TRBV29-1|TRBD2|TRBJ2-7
TGCAGCGTTGCGAGCGGGAGGTACGAGCAGTACTTC
CSVASGRYEQYF
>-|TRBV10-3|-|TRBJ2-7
TGTGCCATCAGTGAGGGGTACACTACCTACGAGCAGTACTTC
CAISEGYTTYEQYF
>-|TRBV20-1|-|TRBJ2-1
TGCAGTGCTAGGGAGGGTAACGAGGATGAGCAGTTCTTC
CSAREGNEDEQFF
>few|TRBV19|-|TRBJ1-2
TGTGCCAGTAGGCCCGCACCACACTATGGCTACACCTTC
CASRPAPHYGYTF
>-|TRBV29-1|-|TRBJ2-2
TGCAGCGTTGATATGGACGGGGAGCTGTTTTTT
CSVDMDGELFF
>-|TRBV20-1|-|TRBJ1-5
TGCAGTGCTAGAGATAGGCGGACCAATCAGCCCCAGCATTTT
CSARDRRTNQPQHF
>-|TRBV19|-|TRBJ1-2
TGTGCCAGCAGCGTACCGATACAGGGCAACTATGGCTACACCTTC
CASSVPIQGNYGYTF
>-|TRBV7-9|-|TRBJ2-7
TGTGCCAGCAGCTTAGTCCTAGCCTCCCCCGAGCAGTACTTC
CASSLVLASPEQYF
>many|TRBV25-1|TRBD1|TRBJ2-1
TGTGCCAGATCGACCCGGGACAGGGGAGACAATGAGCAGTTCTTC
CARSTRDRGDNEQFF
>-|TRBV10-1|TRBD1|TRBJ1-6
TGCGCCAGCAGTGGCACAGGGGGCGGGGGGATTTCACCCCTCCACTTT
CASSGTGGGGISPLHF
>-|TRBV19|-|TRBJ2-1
TGTGCCAGTAGTATAGTAGGGAAATACAATGAGCAGTTCTTC
CASSIVGKYNEQFF
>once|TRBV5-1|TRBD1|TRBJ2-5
TGCGCCAGCAGCCCCACAGGGGCGCGGGAGACCCAGTACTTC
CASSPTGARETQYF
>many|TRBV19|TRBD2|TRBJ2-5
TGTGCCAGTAGTATGGCGGGGGAAGAGACCCAGTACTTC
CASSMAGEETQYF
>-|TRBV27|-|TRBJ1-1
TGTGCCAGCAGTTCCTCCGGACGTTTGAACACTGAAGCTTTCTTT
CASSSSGRLNTEAFF